One and the same sample provided the 30 T cell receptor beta chains below, sequenced in a study of tumor-infiltrating lymphocytes in primary liver carcinoma. The researchers produced TCR beta cDNA from approximately 540 ng total RNA with a constant-region primer. Researchers made the TCR beta libraries by running three nested multiplex PCR rounds with slightly modified ARM-PCR. The two initial PCR rounds, roughly 11 cycles each, used TRBV1-TRBV30 forward and C-beta reverse primers. TCRdb used MiXCR to reprocess the multiplex PCR reads, holding one entry per CDR3 protein. The table shows 50,000 to 60,000 distinct CDR3 sequences, with 70% to 80% occurring only once. The approximately 20-31 mg bulk tissue piece was not sorted before simultaneous RNA and DNA extraction. The sample consisted of liver tumor tissue from sampling region 5. Subset here: tumor region T5, tumor centre. The receptor source for this set is a man aged 35-49 years with primary liver carcinoma and hepatitis B virus infection.

To note about this clonotype: Because it lacks the conserved phenylalanine or tryptophan at the end, this CDR3 is likely a read error. Because the CDR3's place on the DNA is in doubt, the DNA is left out and the CDR3 is given as listed by TCRdb. J is TRBJ2-5 and V is TRBV11-2; whether TRBD1, the table's D call, matches the DNA was not checked. The CDR3 length is 15 residues, termini included. The germline CDR1 and CDR2 sequences are SGHAT and FQNNGV. This CDR3 reads CVSSPRSAPGVTQYY.

Notes on this clonotype: Relative to the germline gene, one junction end is altered; a read error may explain this. This sequence joins TRBV29-1 and TRBJ1-1, with D uncertain. Germline lookup yields CDR1 SQVTM and CDR2 ANQGSEA. This CDR3 contains 11 residues. The DNA of the CDR3 is TGCATCGCAACATTGAACACTGAAACTTTCTTT. This encodes CIATLNTETFF. The whole variable domain, remainder taken from reference TRBV29-1 and TRBJ1-1, is SAVISQKPSRDICQRGTSLTIQCQVDSQVTMMFWYRQQPGQSLTLIATANQGSEATYESGFVIDKFPISRPNLTFSTLTVSNMSPEDSSIYLCIATLNTETFFGQGTRLTVV.

In its sample, this clonotype ranks as large. The chain joins TRBV4-3 to TRBJ2-1; no clear D gene. The CDR3 has 16 residues. Looked up from germline, CDR1 is LGHNA and CDR2 is YSLEER. With 0 bases removed from V and 4 bases from J, the gap between germline ends came to 13 bases. The DNA for the CDR3 is TGCGCCAGCAGCCAAGATCCCTACTCAGAATACAATGAGCAGTTCTTC. This translates into CASSQDPYSEYNEQFF.

Comments on this clonotype: An end of the junction does not agree with germline; a read error may underlie this. The V and J genes are TRBV5-4 and TRBJ2-1, with D maybe TRBD1 (7 bases). Germline loops: CDR1 SGHNT, CDR2 YYREEE (reference sequence). This CDR3 contains 16 residues. The CDR3: CAGSLGGGGYVNEQFF. CDR3 nucleotide sequence: TGTGCCGGCAGCCTCGGCGGAGGGGGCTATGTAAATGAGCAGTTCTTC.

The CDR3 spells CISSLSGVSEKLFF. For the CDR3, the DNA is TGTATCAGCAGTTTATCAGGGGTTAGTGAAAAACTGTTTTTT. The chain uses TRBV12-3 or TRBV12-4 and TRBJ1-4, with D perhaps matching TRBD1 (6 bases). The CDR3 has 14 amino acids.

Of note for this clonotype: The conserved final phenylalanine or tryptophan is absent from the CDR3, which likely points to a read error. The V call is TRBV29-1, the J call TRBJ1-2; TRBD1 agrees at 9 bases. The CDR3 contains 16 residues. Germline V gene lookup returns CDR1 SQVTM and CDR2 ANQGSEA. The CDR3 loop is CSVEKSQGDRDYGYTL. The CDR3 nucleotides are TGTAGCGTTGAAAAAAGTCAGGGGGACAGGGACTATGGCTACACCCTC.

This rearrangement joins TRBV14 to TRBJ2-1; D gene uncertain. Germline loops: CDR1 SGHDN, CDR2 FVKESK. This CDR3 comprises 16 residues. V lost 6 bases and J 5 bases, leaving 20 bases between the germline ends. This chain's CDR3 is CASSAVAGWMNNEQFF. The CDR3 DNA reads TGTGCCAGCAGTGCCGTAGCAGGATGGATGAACAATGAGCAGTTCTTC.

The chain combines TRBV5-6 with TRBJ2-5, with D tentatively TRBD2 (6 bases). Trimming removed 4 bases from V and 5 bases from J, with 21 bases in between. This CDR3 is built from 16 residues. Germline CDR1 and CDR2: SGHDT and YYEEEE. The CDR3: CASSGRDRLYGETQYF. As DNA, the CDR3 is TGTGCCAGCAGCGGGCGGGATAGGCTTTACGGGGAGACCCAGTACTTC.

In its sample, this clonotype was seen many times. This chain links TRBV4-1 with TRBJ2-1, with D hard to call. The V end was cut by 1 base, the J end by 9 bases, with 13 bases between. CDR1 and CDR2 (germline): MGHRA, YSYEKL. The CDR3 runs to 14 residues. The CDR3 here is CASSQAGLVSEQFF. The CDR3 DNA reads TGCGCCAGCAGCCAAGCGGGTTTAGTAAGTGAGCAGTTCTTC.

Concerning this clonotype: Given the absence of the conserved phenylalanine or tryptophan at the CDR3 end, a read error is likely. The V call is TRBV5-1, the J call TRBJ2-7; D call uncertain. This CDR3 is built from 14 residues. CDR1 is SGHRS and CDR2 is YFSETQ in the germline V gene. Trimming cost V 0 bases and J 4 bases, with 11 bases left between them. Here the CDR3 reads CASSLEPGGYEQYL. DNA of the CDR3: TGCGCCAGCAGCTTGGAGCCAGGTGGGTACGAGCAGTACCTC.

On this clonotype itself: Because it lacks the conserved phenylalanine or tryptophan at the end, this CDR3 is likely a read error. V is TRBV10-3 and J is TRBJ2-7; D gene ambiguous. The CDR3 sequence is 13 residues long. V lost 4 bases and J lost 1, with 8 bases in between. Germline V gene lookup returns CDR1 ENHRY and CDR2 SYGVKD. CDR3 in DNA: TGTGCCATCAGTGGGGTCCTTTCCTACGAGCAGTACTAC. Translation gives CAISGVLSYEQYY.

A word on this clonotype: This is likely a read error, given that the CDR3 carries no conserved phenylalanine or tryptophan at its end. V usage is TRBV12-3 or TRBV12-4 and J usage is TRBJ1-4; D remains unclear. This CDR3 region has 16 residues. CDR3 residues: CDSSWQGSSTNEKLFS. The CDR3, as DNA: TGTGACAGCAGTTGGCAAGGCAGTTCAACTAATGAAAAACTGTTTTCT.

Only one count was recorded for this clonotype. The rearrangement links TRBV11-2 to TRBJ2-3, with D uncertain. CDR3 size: 17 residues. Germline assignment: CDR1 SGHAT and CDR2 FQNNGV. V lost 2 bases and J lost 2, with 17 bases in between. The CDR3: CASSLFVADVNTDTQYF. The CDR3 region has the DNA TGTGCCAGCAGCTTATTTGTGGCCGACGTCAACACAGATACGCAGTATTTT. Drawing the rest from reference TRBV11-2 and TRBJ2-3, the complete variable domain is EAGVAQSPRYKIIEKRQSVAFWCNPISGHATLYWYQQILGQGPKLLIQFQNNGVVDDSQLPKDRFSAERLKGVDSTLKIQPAKLEDSAVYLCASSLFVADVNTDTQYFGPGTRLTVL.

The CDR3 DNA sequence: TGTGCCAGCAGTTTACTAGCGGGAGGCTACGAGTGGTACTTC. Protein: CASSLLAGGYEWYF. The chain combines TRBV11-2 with TRBJ2-7; 12 nucleotides line up with TRBD2. Looked up from germline, CDR1 is SGHAT and CDR2 is FQNNGV. CDR3 length equals 14 residues. Trimming took 6 bases from V and 12 from J; bases not matched to a gene: 12.

As to this clonotype: Germline and junction disagree at one end, which may indicate a read error. The chain links TRBV7-8 to TRBJ2-4, with 9 positions matching TRBD2. The germline gives CDR1 SGHVS, CDR2 FQNEAQ. This CDR3 has 13 amino acids. The CDR3 nucleotides read TGTGTCAGCAGCTTAGCGGGGGAGAACATTCAGTATTTC. Translated: CVSSLAGENIQYF.

As for this clonotype: An end of the junction differs from the germline gene, which may be a read error. This chain uses TRBV28 with TRBJ2-1; tentative D call: TRBD1 (6 bases). Germline V CDR1 and CDR2: MDHEN, SYDVKM. The CDR3 loop spans 14 amino acids. As DNA, the CDR3 is TGTGCCAGCAGTTTAGGGGGCTTCGACAATAAGCAGTTCTTC. It yields the protein CASSLGGFDNKQFF.

This clonotype occurred once. The rearrangement links TRBV4-3 to TRBJ2-5; possible D gene TRBD2, 5 bases. The CDR3 is 13 residues long. V lost 7 bases, J lost 3 bases, and 12 bases lay in between. Germline CDR1 is LGHNA and CDR2 is YSLEER. CDR3 residues: CASNLAYEETQYF. DNA for the CDR3: TGCGCCAGCAACCTAGCCTATGAAGAGACCCAGTACTTC.

This clonotype was detected once. The V call is TRBV29-1, the J call TRBJ2-3; D remains ambiguous. Germline V gene data show CDR1 as SQVTM and CDR2 as ANQGSEA. CDR3 length: 16 amino acids. Trimming cost V 6 bases and J 5 bases, with 24 bases left between them. CDR3 amino acids: CSVTGVDGRNIDTQYF. DNA of the CDR3: TGCAGCGTCACTGGAGTGGACGGACGTAACATAGATACGCAGTATTTT.

This clonotype was observed a handful of times. In this CDR3 the conserved last residue, phenylalanine or tryptophan, is missing, so a read error is likely. The rearrangement links TRBV4-1 to TRBJ2-7, with 8 bases identical to TRBD1. CDR1 and CDR2 from the germline V gene are MGHRA and YSYEKL. CDR3 length: 17 residues. The CDR3 DNA follows: TGCGCCAACAGCCGAGGGGGACGACAGGGGCTCTCCTACGAGCAGTACATC. Translation: CANSRGGRQGLSYEQYI.

In regard to this clonotype: The junction departs from germline at one end; a sequencing error may be responsible. V usage is TRBV14 and J usage is TRBJ2-3; 7 nucleotides agree with TRBD1. Looked up from germline, CDR1 is SGHDN and CDR2 is FVKESK. The CDR3 has 16 amino acids. The CDR3 is CARSQRQGRGTDTQYF. DNA for the CDR3: TGTGCCAGAAGCCAACGACAGGGAAGAGGCACAGATACGCAGTATTTT.

Regarding this clonotype: The junction and the germline gene differ at one end; a read error may be behind it. V and J are TRBV13 and TRBJ2-4; D may match TRBD1 or TRBD2 (6 bases each). Germline CDR1 reads PRHDT; CDR2 reads FYEKMQ (reference sequence). This CDR3 is built from 17 residues. CDR3 amino acids: CASSLGGGPGAKNIQYF. The CDR3 bases are TGTGCCAGCAGCCTAGGAGGGGGGCCAGGGGCCAAAAACATTCAGTACTTC.

This clonotype occurred many times. The gene calls are TRBV7-9 and TRBJ2-7, with 11 bases lining up with TRBD2. V lost 1 base to trimming and J lost 3 bases; unmatched junction nucleotides: 8. Germline CDR1 reads SEHNR; CDR2 reads FQNEAQ (reference sequence). This CDR3 comprises 17 residues. This CDR3 reads CASSLGSGTSGGYEQYF. Written as DNA, the CDR3 is TGTGCCAGCAGCTTAGGGTCCGGGACTAGCGGAGGCTACGAGCAGTACTTC. The full variable domain, rest sourced from reference TRBV7-9 and TRBJ2-7, is DTGVSQNPRHKITKRGQNVTFRCDPISEHNRLYWYRQTLGQGPEFLTYFQNEAQLEKSRLLSDRFSAERPKGSFSTLEIQRTEQGDSAMYLCASSLGSGTSGGYEQYFGPGTRLTVT.

The rearrangement joins TRBV2 to TRBJ2-2, with TRBD2 matching 13 bases. Trimming cost V 6 bases and J 9 bases; bases outside gene matches: 7. The V gene's germline CDR1 is SNHLY and CDR2 FYNNEI. This CDR3 region has 15 residues. In DNA, the CDR3 is TGTGCCAGCAGAGGACTAGCGGGAGCCACGAGGGAGCTGTTTTTT. Protein: CASRGLAGATRELFF.

In the case of this clonotype: The junction does not match germline at one end; this may be a read error. This rearrangement joins TRBV11-2 to TRBJ2-1, with TRBD1 matching over 7 bases. CDR1 SGHAT and CDR2 FQNNGV come from the germline V gene. The CDR3 has 18 residues. CDR3 sequence reads: CASSYLERDRVLNNKQCF. The CDR3 DNA reads TGTGCCAGCAGTTACTTAGAGCGAGACAGGGTGTTAAACAATAAGCAGTGCTTC.

The genes are TRBV30 and TRBJ1-5, with a tentative D call TRBD1 (6 bases). Trimming cost V 5 bases and J 10 bases, with 21 bases left between them. This CDR3 has 14 residues. Germline CDR1 GTSNPN, CDR2 SVGIG (reference sequence). In nucleotides, the CDR3 is TGTGCCTGGGCCCTCGCGGGGGGCCGCAATCCCCAGCATTTT. This gives the protein CAWALAGGRNPQHF.

On this clonotype itself: Since the CDR3 does not end with the conserved phenylalanine or tryptophan, this likely comes from a read error. The chain joins TRBV5-1 to TRBJ2-1; D is undetermined. V gave up 0 bases and J gave up 13 bases, with 11 bases separating them. This CDR3 is built from 12 residues. Germline values: CDR1 SGHRS, CDR2 YFSETQ. CDR3 DNA: TGCGCCAGCAGCTTGGACTCACCGACCCAGTTCTTA. The encoded protein is CASSLDSPTQFL.

Concerning this clonotype: The junction differs from germline at one of its ends, possibly a read error. This chain joins TRBV6-2 or TRBV6-3 and TRBJ2-3; D is ambiguous. Germline V gene lookup returns CDR1 MNHEY and CDR2 SVGEGT. The CDR3 length is 13 residues. The chain's CDR3 is CASSYTDTYTQFF. The CDR3 coding sequence is TGTGCCAGCAGTTACACCGACACATATACGCAGTTTTTT.

This clonotype was recorded at least ten times. This chain joins TRBV6-2 or TRBV6-3 and TRBJ2-7; the match to TRBD2 covers 10 bases. Per the germline V gene, CDR1 is MNHEY and CDR2 is SVGEGT. V lost 5 bases to trimming and J lost 6 bases; unmatched junction nucleotides: 7. This CDR3 is 14 amino acids long. DNA of the CDR3: TGTGCCAGCAGTATAGCGGGAGGACTCGGCGAGCAGTACTTC. Translating it yields CASSIAGGLGEQYF.

The CDR3: CANRAVAVWVDNEQFF. The CDR3 nucleotides read TGTGCCAACCGTGCCGTAGCGGTGTGGGTAGACAATGAGCAGTTCTTC. This chain connects TRBV14 to TRBJ2-1; a weak D match, TRBD2 (6 bases). V gave up 10 bases and J gave up 5 bases, with 24 bases separating them. The CDR3 consists of 16 residues. CDR1 is SGHDN and CDR2 is FVKESK in the germline V gene. Complete variable domain (other parts from reference TRBV14 and TRBJ2-1): EAGVTQFPSHSVIEKGQTVTLRCDPISGHDNLYWYRRVMGKEIKFLLHFVKESKQDESGMPNNRFLAERTGGTYSTLKVQPAELEDSGVYFCANRAVAVWVDNEQFFGPGTRLTVL.

This clonotype was counted many times. The J gene is TRBJ1-2, the V gene TRBV2; D gene uncertain. V gave up 1 base and J gave up 7 bases, with 13 bases separating them. The germline CDR1 and CDR2 sequences are SNHLY and FYNNEI. The CDR3 loop spans 14 amino acids. This chain's CDR3 is CASSEDLGSGGYTF. The CDR3 DNA reads TGTGCCAGCAGTGAAGATCTGGGGAGCGGTGGCTACACCTTC.